This TCR beta chain was identified in a study of blood T cell repertoires in COVID-19. Across the study: The United States, Italy and Spain supplied acute and convalescent COVID-19 samples. T cells, B-cell-depleted T cells, or PBMCs supplied cDNA or gDNA.

With 6 bases removed from V and 0 bases from J, the gap between germline ends came to 9 bases. This CDR3 spans 14 amino acids. Germline assignment: CDR1 MNHEY and CDR2 SVGAGI. Only one count was recorded for this clone. Original processing methods: Estimation of nucleated cell counts relied on the amplification of reference gene primers. Clones were sequenced by immunoSEQ multiplex PCR, and TCRdb holds only the in-frame ones, with some missing. V and J calls and clone size are copied from that table; D and trimming were computed from the DNA. The data contain 140,000 to 150,000 clones, approximately 80% of them singletons.

Material: peripheral blood. The sequence came from an older woman with acute or convalescent COVID-19. The gene calls are TRBV6-5 and TRBJ1-5, with a tentative D call TRBD1 (6 bases). CDR3 nucleotide sequence: TGTGCCAGCAGGCAGGGGAATAGCAATCAGCCCCAGCATTTT. This sequence encodes CASRQGNSNQPQHF.